The 5 T cell receptor beta chains given below trace back to one sample, sequenced in a study of blood T cell repertoires in COVID-19. The method was immunoSEQ multiplex PCR; TCRdb's version includes in-frame clones alone and lacks a portion of them. The repertoire holds around 180,000 clones, with roughly 79% as singletons. The source material was peripheral blood. These receptors were obtained from a woman of 80 years or more with COVID-19, enrolled during active disease.

V usage is TRBV28 and J usage is TRBJ2-7, with TRBD2 matching 8 bases. With 4 bases clipped from V and 1 base from J, the junction kept 9 bases outside the gene matches. The length of the CDR3 is 16 residues. CDR1 is MDHEN and CDR2 is SYDVKM in the germline V gene. The CDR3 loop reads CASSSSTSGSSYEQYF. The CDR3 bases are TGTGCCAGCAGTTCCTCCACCAGCGGGAGTTCCTACGAGCAGTACTTC.

This chain joins TRBV5-1 and TRBJ2-7, with TRBD1 matching over 7 bases. CDR1 SGHRS and CDR2 YFSETQ come from the germline V gene. V shed 0 bases and J 5 bases; nucleotides not matched to a gene: 2. The CDR3 has 13 amino acids. CDR3 sequence (DNA): TGCGCCAGCAGCTTGGACAGGGGCCACGAGCAGTACTTC. Translating it yields CASSLDRGHEQYF. Using reference TRBV5-1 and TRBJ2-7 for the parts outside the CDR3, the full variable domain is KAGVTQTPRYLIKTRGQQVTLSCSPISGHRSVSWYQQTPGQGLQFLFEYFSETQRNKGNFPGRFSGRQFSNSRSEMNVSTLELGDSALYLCASSLDRGHEQYFGPGTRLTVT.

In its sample, this clone ranks as medium-sized. The chain recombines TRBV6-5 with TRBJ2-5; D perhaps matches TRBD1 (6 bases). The length of the CDR3 is 15 residues. The V end lost 6 bases, the J end lost 2 bases, and 16 bases lay between the germline ends. Germline V gene lookup returns CDR1 MNHEY and CDR2 SVGAGI. Here the CDR3 reads CASRFLLGQQETQYF. CDR3 DNA: TGTGCCAGCAGATTTCTTCTCGGACAGCAAGAGACCCAGTACTTC.

CDR3 in amino acids: CSASYGQGGKNIQYF. In DNA form, the CDR3 reads TGCAGTGCTAGTTATGGGCAGGGAGGCAAAAACATTCAGTACTTC. This chain connects TRBV20-1 to TRBJ2-4; D possibly corresponds to TRBD2 (6 bases). The CDR3 loop spans 15 amino acids. V gave up 3 bases and J gave up 3 bases, with 15 bases separating them. Germline loops: CDR1 DFQATT, CDR2 SNEGSKA (reference sequence).

The rearrangement uses TRBV6-5 and TRBJ2-1; 8 bases are a match to TRBD2. This CDR3 comprises 14 residues. Germline V gives CDR1 MNHEY, CDR2 SVGAGI. V gave up 6 bases and J gave up 9 bases; unmatched junction bases: 10. DNA for the CDR3: TGTGCCAGCAGACCTTCTGGACTAGCTGGTGAGCAGTTCTTC. This translates into CASRPSGLAGEQFF.